The source of this TCR beta chain is a study of T-cell reconstitution after alpha-beta-depleted transplantation in children. The CDR3 covers 15 residues. The V gene's germline CDR1 is SGHTA and CDR2 FQGNSA. Trimming took off 5 bases at V and 0 bases at J, with 12 bases between the two ends. Study-level points and caveats: Some patients owed their high day-60 TCRbeta diversity to surviving recipient T cells and thymic progenitors. One year post-transplant, T-cell counts and diversity were largely derived from T cells produced anew. The origin of alpha-beta T cells about two months after transplant was reportedly several hundred expanded graft clones.

Worth noting for this clonotype: Its specificity is unknown.

Unique molecular identifiers were incorporated during preparation of the TCRbeta library. MiXCR, applied by TCRdb to the PCR reads, yields one record per CDR3 protein. Counted here are hundreds of thousands of distinct CDR3 sequences, 23% occurring once; the ten biggest clones make up 11% to 15%. This TCR came from a boy younger than two who had a stem cell transplant for acute myeloid leukemia, so the T cells may come from the graft donor. The sequences come from PBMCs, mostly from graft donor cells, collected 360 days after TCRalphabeta/CD19-depleted stem cell transplant. J is TRBJ2-3 and V is TRBV7-2; D may be TRBD2 (6 bases). This chain's CDR3 is CASSLDYASTDTQYF. The CDR3 DNA reads as TGTGCCAGCAGCCTGGACTATGCTAGCACAGATACGCAGTATTTT.